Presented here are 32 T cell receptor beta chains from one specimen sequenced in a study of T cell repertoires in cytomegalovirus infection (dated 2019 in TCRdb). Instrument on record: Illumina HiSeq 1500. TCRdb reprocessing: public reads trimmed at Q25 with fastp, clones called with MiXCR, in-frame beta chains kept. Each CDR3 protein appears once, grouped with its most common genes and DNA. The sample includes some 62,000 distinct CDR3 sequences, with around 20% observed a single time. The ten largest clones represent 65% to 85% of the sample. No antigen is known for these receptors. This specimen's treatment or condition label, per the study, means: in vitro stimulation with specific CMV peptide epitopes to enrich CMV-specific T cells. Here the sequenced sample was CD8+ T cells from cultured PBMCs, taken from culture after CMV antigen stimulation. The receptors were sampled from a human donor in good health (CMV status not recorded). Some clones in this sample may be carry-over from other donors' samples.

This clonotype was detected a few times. The CDR3 sequence is CASSPGTGLMYEQYF. CDR3 DNA: TGTGCCAGCAGCCCCGGGACAGGGTTGATGTACGAGCAGTACTTC. The V and J genes are TRBV7-8 and TRBJ2-7; TRBD1 agrees at 9 bases. This CDR3 has 15 amino acids. Looked up from germline, CDR1 is SGHVS and CDR2 is FQNEAQ. V dropped 5 bases and J dropped 4; count of bases not matched to a gene: 9. Full variable domain (outside the CDR3, taken from reference TRBV7-8 and TRBJ2-7): GAGVSQSPRYKVAKRGQDVALRCDPISGHVSLFWYQQALGQGPEFLTYFQNEAQLDKSGLPSDRFFAERPEGSVSTLKIQRTQQEDSAVYLCASSPGTGLMYEQYFGPGTRLTVT.

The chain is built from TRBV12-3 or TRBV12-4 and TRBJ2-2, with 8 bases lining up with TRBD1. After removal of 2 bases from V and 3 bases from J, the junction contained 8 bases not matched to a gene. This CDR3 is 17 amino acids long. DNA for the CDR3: TGTGCCAGCAGTTTATCAGGGGGCGAACTCGACACCGGGGAGCTGTTTTTT. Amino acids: CASSLSGGELDTGELFF.

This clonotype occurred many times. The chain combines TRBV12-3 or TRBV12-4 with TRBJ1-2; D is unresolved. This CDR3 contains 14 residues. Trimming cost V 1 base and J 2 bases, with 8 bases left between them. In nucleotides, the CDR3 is TGTGCCAGCAGTTTAGGGCAGACAAACTATGGCTACACCTTC. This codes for CASSLGQTNYGYTF.

This CDR3 reads CASSGTGWSPLHF. The DNA of the CDR3 is TGTGCCAGCAGCGGGACAGGGTGGTCACCCCTCCACTTT. This chain links TRBV7-6 with TRBJ1-6, with 9 bases matching TRBD1. This CDR3 comprises 13 residues. With V trimmed by 5 bases and J by 10 bases, 3 bases remained unmatched. Per the germline V gene, CDR1 is SGHVS and CDR2 is FNYEAQ.

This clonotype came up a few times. This CDR3 is CASSHLGPPYNEQFF. The DNA of the CDR3 is TGCGCCAGCAGCCACCTCGGACCACCCTACAATGAGCAGTTCTTC. The gene calls are TRBV4-1 and TRBJ2-1; D unclear. Germline values: CDR1 MGHRA, CDR2 YSYEKL. Trimming pared 3 bases from V and 2 bases from J, leaving 11 bases between. This CDR3 is built from 15 residues.

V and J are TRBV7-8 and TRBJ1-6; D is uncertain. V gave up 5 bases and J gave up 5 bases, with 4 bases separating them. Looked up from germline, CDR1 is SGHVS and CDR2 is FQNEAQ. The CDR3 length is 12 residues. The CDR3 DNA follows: TGTGCCAGCAGCGCCGATAATTCACCCCTCCACTTT. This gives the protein CASSADNSPLHF.

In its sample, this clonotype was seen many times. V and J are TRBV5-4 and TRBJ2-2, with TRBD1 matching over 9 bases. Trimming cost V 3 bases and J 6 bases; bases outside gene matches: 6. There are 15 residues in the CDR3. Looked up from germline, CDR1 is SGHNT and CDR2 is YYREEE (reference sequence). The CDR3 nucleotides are TGTGCCAGCAGCTCCGGGACAGGGTGGTCCGGGGAGCTGTTTTTT. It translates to CASSSGTGWSGELFF.

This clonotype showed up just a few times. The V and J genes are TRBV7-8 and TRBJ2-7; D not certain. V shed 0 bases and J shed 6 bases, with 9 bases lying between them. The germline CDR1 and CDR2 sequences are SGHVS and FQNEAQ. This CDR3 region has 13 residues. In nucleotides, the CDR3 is TGTGCCAGCAGCTTAGCCGGGTATGCCGAGCAGTACTTC. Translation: CASSLAGYAEQYF.

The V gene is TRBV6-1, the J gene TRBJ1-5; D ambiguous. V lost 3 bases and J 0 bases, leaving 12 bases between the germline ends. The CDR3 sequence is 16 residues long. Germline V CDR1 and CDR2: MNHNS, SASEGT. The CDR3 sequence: CASSDHPDYSNQPQHF. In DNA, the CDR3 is TGTGCCAGCAGTGATCACCCTGACTATAGCAATCAGCCCCAGCATTTT.

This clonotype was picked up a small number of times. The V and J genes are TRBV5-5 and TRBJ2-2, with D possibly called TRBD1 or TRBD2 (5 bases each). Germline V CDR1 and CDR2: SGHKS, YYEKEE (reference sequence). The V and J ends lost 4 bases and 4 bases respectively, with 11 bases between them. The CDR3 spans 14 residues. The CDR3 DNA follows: TGTGCCAGCAGCCACCCGGGGACCACCGGGGAGCTGTTTTTT. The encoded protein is CASSHPGTTGELFF.

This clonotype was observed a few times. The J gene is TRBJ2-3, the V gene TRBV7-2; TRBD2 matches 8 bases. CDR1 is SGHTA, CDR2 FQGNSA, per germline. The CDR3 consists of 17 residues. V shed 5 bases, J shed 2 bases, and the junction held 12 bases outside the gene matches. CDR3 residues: CASSLPLAGPYTDTQYF. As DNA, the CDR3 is TGTGCCAGCAGCCTACCGTTAGCGGGGCCGTACACAGATACGCAGTATTTT.

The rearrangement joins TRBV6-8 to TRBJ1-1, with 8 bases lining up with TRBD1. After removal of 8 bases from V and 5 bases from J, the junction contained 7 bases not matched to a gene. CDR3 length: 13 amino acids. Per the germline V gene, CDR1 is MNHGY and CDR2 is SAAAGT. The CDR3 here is CASPRQGWTEAFF. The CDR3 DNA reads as TGTGCCAGCCCAAGACAGGGGTGGACTGAAGCTTTCTTT.

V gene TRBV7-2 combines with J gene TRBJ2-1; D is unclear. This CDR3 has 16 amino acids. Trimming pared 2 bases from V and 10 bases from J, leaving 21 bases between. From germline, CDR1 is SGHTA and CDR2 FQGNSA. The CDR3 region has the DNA TGTGCCAGCAGCTTAAGCCCAGTAACCGATTCGCGGGAGCAGTTCTTC. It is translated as CASSLSPVTDSREQFF.

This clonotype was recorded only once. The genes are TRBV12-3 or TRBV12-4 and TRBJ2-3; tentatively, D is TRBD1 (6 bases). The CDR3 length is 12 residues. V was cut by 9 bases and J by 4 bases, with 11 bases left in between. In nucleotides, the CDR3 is TGTGCCAGTGGACAGCAGCCAGATACGCAGTATTTT. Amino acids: CASGQQPDTQYF.

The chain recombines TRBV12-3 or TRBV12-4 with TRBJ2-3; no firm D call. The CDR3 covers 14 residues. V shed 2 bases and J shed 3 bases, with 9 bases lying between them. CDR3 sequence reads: CASSLRGLTDTQYF. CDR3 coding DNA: TGTGCCAGCAGTTTACGTGGATTAACAGATACGCAGTATTTT.

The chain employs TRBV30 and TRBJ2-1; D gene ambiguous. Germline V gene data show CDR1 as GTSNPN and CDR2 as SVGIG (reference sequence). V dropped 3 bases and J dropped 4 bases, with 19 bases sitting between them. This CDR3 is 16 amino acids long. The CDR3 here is CAWSPSETETYNEQFF. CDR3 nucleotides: TGTGCCTGGAGCCCGTCCGAGACGGAGACTTACAATGAGCAGTTCTTC.

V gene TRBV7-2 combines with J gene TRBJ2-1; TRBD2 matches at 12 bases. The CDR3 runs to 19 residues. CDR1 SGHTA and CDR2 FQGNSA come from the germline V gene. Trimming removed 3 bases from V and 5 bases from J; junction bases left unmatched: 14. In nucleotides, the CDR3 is TGTGCCAGCAGCTTGGTAGCTCGACTAGCGGGAGAAGTTCACAATGAGCAGTTCTTC. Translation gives CASSLVARLAGEVHNEQFF. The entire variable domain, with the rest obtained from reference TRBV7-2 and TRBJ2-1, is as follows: GAGVSQSPSNKVTEKGKDVELRCDPISGHTALYWYRQSLGQGLEFLIYFQGNSAPDKSGLPSDRFSAERTGGSVSTLTIQRTQQEDSAVYLCASSLVARLAGEVHNEQFFGPGTRLTVL.

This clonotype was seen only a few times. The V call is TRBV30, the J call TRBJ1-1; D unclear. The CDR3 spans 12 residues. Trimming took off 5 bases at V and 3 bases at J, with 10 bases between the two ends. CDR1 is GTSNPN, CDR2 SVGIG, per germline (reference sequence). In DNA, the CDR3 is TGTGCCTGGGAGTTTCGGGACACTGAAGCTTTCTTT. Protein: CAWEFRDTEAFF.

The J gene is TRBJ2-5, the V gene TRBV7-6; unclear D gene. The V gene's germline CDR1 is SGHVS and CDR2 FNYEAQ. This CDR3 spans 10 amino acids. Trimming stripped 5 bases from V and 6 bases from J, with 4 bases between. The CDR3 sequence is CASSDKTQYF. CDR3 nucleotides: TGTGCCAGCAGCGACAAGACCCAGTACTTC. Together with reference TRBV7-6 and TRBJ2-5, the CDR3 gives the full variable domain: GAGVSQSPRYKVTKRGQDVALRCDPISGHVSLYWYRQALGQGPEFLTYFNYEAQQDKSGLPNDRFSAERPEGSISTLTIQRTEQRDSAMYRCASSDKTQYFGPGTRLLVL.

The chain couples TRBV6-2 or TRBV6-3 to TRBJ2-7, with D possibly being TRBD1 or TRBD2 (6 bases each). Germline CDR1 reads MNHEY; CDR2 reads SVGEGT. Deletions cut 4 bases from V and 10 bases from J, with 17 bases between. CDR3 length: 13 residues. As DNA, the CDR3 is TGTGCCAGCAGTTTAGGGGGGTCCACCCCTCAGTACTTC. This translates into CASSLGGSTPQYF.

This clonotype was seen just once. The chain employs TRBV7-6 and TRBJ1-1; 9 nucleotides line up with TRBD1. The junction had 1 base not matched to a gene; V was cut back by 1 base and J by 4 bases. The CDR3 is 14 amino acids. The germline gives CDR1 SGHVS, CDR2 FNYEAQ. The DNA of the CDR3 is TGTGCCAGCAGCTTAGAGACAGGGGGCACTGAAGCTTTCTTT. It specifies CASSLETGGTEAFF.

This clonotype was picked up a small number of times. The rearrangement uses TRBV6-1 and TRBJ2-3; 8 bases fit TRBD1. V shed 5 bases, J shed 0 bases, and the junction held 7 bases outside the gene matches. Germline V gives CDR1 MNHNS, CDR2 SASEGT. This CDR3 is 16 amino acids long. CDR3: CASSLVTGASTDTQYF. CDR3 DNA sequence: TGTGCCAGCAGTCTCGTGACAGGGGCTAGCACAGATACGCAGTATTTT.

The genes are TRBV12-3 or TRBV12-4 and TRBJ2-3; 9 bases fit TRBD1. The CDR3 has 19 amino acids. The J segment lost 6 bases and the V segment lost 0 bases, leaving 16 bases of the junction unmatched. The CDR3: CASSLAVGTGSHPEDTQYF. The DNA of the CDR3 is TGTGCCAGCAGTTTAGCGGTTGGGACAGGGTCGCATCCTGAGGATACGCAGTATTTT.

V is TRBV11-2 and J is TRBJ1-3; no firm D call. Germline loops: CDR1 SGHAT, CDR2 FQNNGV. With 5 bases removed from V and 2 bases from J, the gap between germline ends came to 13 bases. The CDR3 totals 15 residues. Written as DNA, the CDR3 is TGTGCCAGCAGCCCCAGCGTTGCGCCTGGAAACACCATATATTTT. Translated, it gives CASSPSVAPGNTIYF. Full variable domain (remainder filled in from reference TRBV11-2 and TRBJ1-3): EAGVAQSPRYKIIEKRQSVAFWCNPISGHATLYWYQQILGQGPKLLIQFQNNGVVDDSQLPKDRFSAERLKGVDSTLKIQPAKLEDSAVYLCASSPSVAPGNTIYFGEGSWLTVV.

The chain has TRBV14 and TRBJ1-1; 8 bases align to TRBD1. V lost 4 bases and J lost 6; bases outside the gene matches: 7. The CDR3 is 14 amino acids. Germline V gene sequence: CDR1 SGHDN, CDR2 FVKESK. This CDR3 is CASSPTDRDPEAFF. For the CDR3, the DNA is TGTGCCAGCAGCCCTACGGACAGGGACCCTGAAGCTTTCTTT.

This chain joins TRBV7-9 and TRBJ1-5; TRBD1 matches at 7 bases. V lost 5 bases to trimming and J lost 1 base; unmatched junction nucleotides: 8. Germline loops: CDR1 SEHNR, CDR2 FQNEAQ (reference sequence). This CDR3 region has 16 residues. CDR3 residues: CASSTMTGQSNQPQHF. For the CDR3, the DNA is TGTGCCAGCAGCACTATGACAGGGCAGAGCAATCAGCCCCAGCATTTT.

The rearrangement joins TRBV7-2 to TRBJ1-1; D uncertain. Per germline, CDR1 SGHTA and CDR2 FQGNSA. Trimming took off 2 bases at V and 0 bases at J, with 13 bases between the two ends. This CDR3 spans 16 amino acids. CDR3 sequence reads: CASSLSGKLMNTEAFF. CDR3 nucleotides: TGTGCCAGCAGCTTAAGCGGGAAACTAATGAACACTGAAGCTTTCTTT.

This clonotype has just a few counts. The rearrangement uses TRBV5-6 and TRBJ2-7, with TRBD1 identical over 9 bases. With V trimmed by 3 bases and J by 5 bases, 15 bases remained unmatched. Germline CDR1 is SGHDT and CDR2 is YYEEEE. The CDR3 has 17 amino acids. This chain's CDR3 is CASSSVPGGTGTNEQYF. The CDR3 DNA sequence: TGTGCCAGCAGCTCCGTCCCCGGGGGGACAGGGACGAACGAGCAGTACTTC.

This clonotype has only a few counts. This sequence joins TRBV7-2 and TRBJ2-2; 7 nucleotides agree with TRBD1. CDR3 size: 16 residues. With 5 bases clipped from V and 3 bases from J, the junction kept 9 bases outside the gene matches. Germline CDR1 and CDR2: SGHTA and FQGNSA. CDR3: CASSGDPGQHTGELFF. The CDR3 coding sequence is TGTGCCAGCAGCGGGGACCCGGGACAGCACACCGGGGAGCTGTTTTTT.

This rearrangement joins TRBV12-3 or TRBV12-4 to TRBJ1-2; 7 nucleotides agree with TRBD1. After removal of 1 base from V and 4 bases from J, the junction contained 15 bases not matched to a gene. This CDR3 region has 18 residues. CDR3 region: CASSLDLPGQTIPYGYTF. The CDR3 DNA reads TGTGCCAGCAGTTTAGATCTCCCGGGACAGACCATTCCCTATGGCTACACCTTC.

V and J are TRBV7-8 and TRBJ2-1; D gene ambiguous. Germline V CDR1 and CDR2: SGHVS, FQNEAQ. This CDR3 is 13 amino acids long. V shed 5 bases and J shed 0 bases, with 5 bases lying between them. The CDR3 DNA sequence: TGTGCCAGCAGCCCCAGCTCCTACAATGAGCAGTTCTTC. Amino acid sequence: CASSPSSYNEQFF.

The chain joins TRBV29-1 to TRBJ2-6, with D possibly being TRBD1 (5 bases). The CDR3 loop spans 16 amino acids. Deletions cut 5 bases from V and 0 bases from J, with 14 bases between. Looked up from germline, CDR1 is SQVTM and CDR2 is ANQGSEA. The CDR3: CSVRGDPISGANVLTF. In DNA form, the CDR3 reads TGCAGCGTTAGGGGCGACCCGATCTCTGGGGCCAACGTCCTGACTTTC.